The T cell receptor (beta chain) under discussion was sequenced for a study of human T cells and chemical hapten exposure. The time point: patch test 1, 2 weeks after DPC sensitization. Treatment defined: therapeutic diphenylcyclopropenone sensitization with weekly scalp DPC. Deletions cut 5 bases from V and 4 bases from J, with 14 bases between. CDR1 MNHNS and CDR2 SASEGT come from the germline V gene. The CDR3 is 14 amino acids. The study's library attached unique molecular identifiers to single cDNA molecules. Via MiXCR, TCRdb re-called the RACE reads, giving one row per CDR3 protein. This table has 180,000 or so distinct CDR3 sequences, around 20% appearing once.

The chain uses TRBV6-1 and TRBJ1-2, with a possible D match to TRBD1 (6 bases). This TCR was sampled from a woman between 45 and 60 years old with alopecia areata. Some clones in this sample may be carry-over from other donors' samples. Specimen: whole blood, collected in connection with sensitization to the hapten diphenylcyclopropenone (DPC). CDR3 DNA: TGTGCCAGCAGTTCACCGGACAGACTCTATGGCTACACCTTC. Its protein product is CASSSPDRLYGYTF.